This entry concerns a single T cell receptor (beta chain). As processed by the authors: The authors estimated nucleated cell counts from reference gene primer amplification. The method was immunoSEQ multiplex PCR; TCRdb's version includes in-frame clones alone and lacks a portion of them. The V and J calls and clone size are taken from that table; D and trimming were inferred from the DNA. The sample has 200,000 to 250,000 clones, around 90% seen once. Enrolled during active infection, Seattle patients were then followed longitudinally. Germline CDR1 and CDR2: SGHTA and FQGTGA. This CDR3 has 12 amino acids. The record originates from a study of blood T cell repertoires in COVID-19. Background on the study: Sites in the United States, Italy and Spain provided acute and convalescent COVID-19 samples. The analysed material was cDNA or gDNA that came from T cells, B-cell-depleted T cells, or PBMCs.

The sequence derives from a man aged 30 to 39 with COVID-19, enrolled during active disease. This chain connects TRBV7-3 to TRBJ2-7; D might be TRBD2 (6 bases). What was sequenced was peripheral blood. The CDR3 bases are TGTGGATACGGGGGATTGTCCTACGAGCAGTACTTC. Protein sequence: CGYGGLSYEQYF. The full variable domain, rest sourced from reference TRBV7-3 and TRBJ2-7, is GAGVSQTPSNKVTEKGKYVELRCDPISGHTALYWYRQSLGQGPEFLIYFQGTGAADDSGLPNDRFFAVRPEGSVSTLKIQRTERGDSAVYLCGYGGLSYEQYFGPGTRLTVT.